This T cell receptor beta chain was identified in a study of cytomegalovirus exposure and HLA in healthy donors. This clone has only one observation. The PCR contained 60 Vbeta and 13 Jbeta primers. Produced via immunoSEQ multiplex PCR; TCRdb's table is partial and in-frame only. The data contain about 150,000 clones, roughly 90% of them singletons. The CDR3 is 13 residues long. Trimming shortened V by 4 bases and J by 6 bases, and 11 bases separated the two germline ends. Germline V gene sequence: CDR1 SGDLS, CDR2 YYNGEE. The sequence was obtained from a woman in her thirties or forties in good health and CMV-seronegative. Sequenced input: PBMCs. The rearrangement joins TRBV9 to TRBJ2-1; weak D call: TRBD1 (5 bases). In DNA form, the CDR3 reads TGTGCCAGCAGCCCAGACAGCTTCAATGAGCAGTTCTTC. Its protein product is CASSPDSFNEQFF.